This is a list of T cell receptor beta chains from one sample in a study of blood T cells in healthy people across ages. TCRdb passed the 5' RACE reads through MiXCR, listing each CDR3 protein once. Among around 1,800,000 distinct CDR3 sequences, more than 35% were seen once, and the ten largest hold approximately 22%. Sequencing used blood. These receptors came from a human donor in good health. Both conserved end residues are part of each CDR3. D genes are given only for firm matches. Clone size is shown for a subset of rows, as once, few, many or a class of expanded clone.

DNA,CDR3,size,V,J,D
TGTGCCAGCTGCTGGGCAGCGAACACCGGGGAGCTGTTTTTT,CASCWAANTGELFF,NA,TRBV2,TRBJ2-2,NA
TGTGCCAGCAGCTTATCTCGGGATGCTAACTATGGCTACACCTTC,CASSLSRDANYGYTF,few,TRBV11-2,TRBJ1-2,NA
TGTGCCAGCAGTTACCAACGGTTATCGCAGCCCCAGCATTTT,CASSYQRLSQPQHF,NA,TRBV6-2/TRBV6-3,TRBJ1-5,NA
TGCAGCGCTGGGACAGGGGGTACCTATGGCTACACCTTC,CSAGTGGTYGYTF,few,TRBV29-1,TRBJ1-2,TRBD1
TGTGCCAGCAGCGGTTCTTTTGGGGGGCTAGGGGACGAGCAGTACTTC,CASSGSFGGLGDEQYF,few,TRBV9,TRBJ2-7,NA
TGTGCCAGCAGTGAAGCCCTGGTAGGGGCGGGGTATGGCTACACCTTC,CASSEALVGAGYGYTF,NA,TRBV6-1,TRBJ1-2,NA
TGTGCCAGCAGCCAAGTAAGCGGGTGGTCCGACGAGCAGTACTTC,CASSQVSGWSDEQYF,NA,TRBV3-1,TRBJ2-7,NA
TGTGCCAGCACGACAGGGGTCTCCTACGAGCAGTACTTC,CASTTGVSYEQYF,NA,TRBV5-6,TRBJ2-7,TRBD1
TGCAGCTTCCCCCCGGGACAGGGAAACATGAACTATGGCTACACCTTC,CSFPPGQGNMNYGYTF,NA,TRBV20-1,TRBJ1-2,TRBD1
TGTGCCAGCAGCTTAATCTGGGGAATAGATGGCTACACCTTC,CASSLIWGIDGYTF,NA,TRBV7-2,TRBJ1-2,NA
TGTGCCAGCAGTTATTGGGGGATAAACCCTTCACCCCTCCACTTT,CASSYWGINPSPLHF,NA,TRBV6-5,TRBJ1-6,NA
TGTGCCACCAGTGATACGGGACAGATCTCTGGGGCCAACGTCCTGACTTTC,CATSDTGQISGANVLTF,few,TRBV24-1,TRBJ2-6,TRBD1
TGTGCCAGCAGCCCTAGACGGGACTATGGCTACACCTTC,CASSPRRDYGYTF,many,TRBV7-2,TRBJ1-2,NA
TGTGCCAGCAGCTCGTTGTCTGCCCAAATAGAGACCCAGTACTTC,CASSSLSAQIETQYF,few,TRBV11-2,TRBJ2-5,NA
TGCAGCGTTGAAGGGGAGGGAGGTTACGAGCAGTACTTC,CSVEGEGGYEQYF,few,TRBV29-1,TRBJ2-7,TRBD2
TGCAGCGTTGGGGGACAGGGGCAACACTACGAGCAGTACTTC,CSVGGQGQHYEQYF,many,TRBV29-1,TRBJ2-7,TRBD1
TGTGCCAGCAGTTGGAGGGCTAGCGGGGGGGTCGGGACCCAGTACTTC,CASSWRASGGVGTQYF,NA,TRBV27,TRBJ2-5,TRBD2
TGTGCCAGCAGTGACCCGCCGGGGCGGCAGGCGGGTCAGCCCCAGCATTTT,CASSDPPGRQAGQPQHF,few,TRBV6-2/TRBV6-3,TRBJ1-5,NA
TGTGCCAGCAGCGTAGGTCTAGCGGGGGGGAAGGTAGATGAGCAGTTCTTC,CASSVGLAGGKVDEQFF,NA,TRBV9,TRBJ2-1,TRBD2
TGTGCCAGCAGTTACGGGTTTGGCGAGACCCAGTACTTC,CASSYGFGETQYF,NA,TRBV6-5,TRBJ2-5,NA
TGTGCCAGCAGCTCCCAACCAGAGCTCACTGAAGCTTTCTTT,CASSSQPELTEAFF,once,TRBV9,TRBJ1-1,NA
TGTGCCACCAGCAGAGGGGGACCGACATTGCAGTACTTC,CATSRGGPTLQYF,many,TRBV15,TRBJ2-5,NA
TGCGCCAGCGGGAGCGGGGGGAAATACGAGCAGTACTTC,CASGSGGKYEQYF,few,TRBV5-1,TRBJ2-7,TRBD2
TGCGCCAGCAGGACTTGGACTAGCGGAGCTACGCAGTATTTT,CASRTWTSGATQYF,NA,TRBV5-1,TRBJ2-3,TRBD2
TGTGCCATCGGTGGGGGAACAGGGGATAACAATGAGCAGTTCTTC,CAIGGGTGDNNEQFF,NA,TRBV10-3,TRBJ2-1,TRBD1
TGTGCCAGCAGTCCCACGACTAGGCGAAACAATGAGCAGTTCTTC,CASSPTTRRNNEQFF,NA,TRBV12-3/TRBV12-4,TRBJ2-1,NA
TGTGCCAGCAGTTCTTTGACCGGGGGGCCGAAATACAATGAGCAGTACTTC,CASSSLTGGPKYNEQYF,NA,TRBV28,TRBJ2-4,NA
TGCAGCGTCGCAAAAACGTTGAACACTGAAGCTTTCTTT,CSVAKTLNTEAFF,NA,TRBV29-1,TRBJ1-1,NA
TGTGCCAGCAGTTACCGGGAGACAGATACGCAGTATTTT,CASSYRETDTQYF,many,TRBV6-6,TRBJ2-3,NA
TGCGCCAGCAGTGGGTACTTGAACTACGAGCAGTACTTC,CASSGYLNYEQYF,few,TRBV5-1,TRBJ2-7,NA
TGTGCCAGCAGTTACCTCAGGGCGCAGGGGAATGAGCAGTTCTTC,CASSYLRAQGNEQFF,NA,TRBV6-2/TRBV6-3,TRBJ2-1,NA
TGCAGCGTCCGGGCAGGGGAGAGTGAAAAACTGTTTTTT,CSVRAGESEKLFF,few,TRBV29-1,TRBJ1-4,NA
TGTGCCAGCAGCTTAGCATCTTTAGGTAGCGGGGGGCCCAATGAGCAGTTCTTC,CASSLASLGSGGPNEQFF,NA,TRBV7-2,TRBJ2-1,TRBD2
TGTGCCAGCAGCCGTGACAGGGGGAGCGAGAAGACCCAGTACTTC,CASSRDRGSEKTQYF,few,TRBV7-9,TRBJ2-5,TRBD1
TGTGCCAGCAGCTCCGGGGGACAGGGGCCCTTTAACTATGGCTACACCTTC,CASSSGGQGPFNYGYTF,NA,TRBV7-9,TRBJ1-2,TRBD1
TGTGCCAGCAGCGTTTCGGGGGGTGAAAAACTGTTTTTT,CASSVSGGEKLFF,NA,TRBV7-6,TRBJ1-4,NA
TGCAGTGCTAGAGATATCCGACTCAAGCAGTACTTC,CSARDIRLKQYF,NA,TRBV20-1,TRBJ2-7,NA
TGTGCCACCAGCAGAGATATGGGCAGGCCCACCGGGGAGCTGTTTTTT,CATSRDMGRPTGELFF,NA,TRBV15,TRBJ2-2,NA
TGTGCCAGCAGCCCAGTAGGGGGTAGCGCAGATACGCAGTATTTT,CASSPVGGSADTQYF,many,TRBV7-9,TRBJ2-3,NA